Sequencing of this TCR beta chain was carried out in a study of identical twins. The study's findings and limits: The study drew conclusions from cross-sectional statistical analysis, not from following the same donors. Alpha sequences that were out-of-frame and twin-shared showed an excess of low generation probability.

This CDR3 region has 15 residues. The germline V gene has CDR1 MDHEN and CDR2 SYDVKM. Carrying unique molecular identifiers, the cDNA also gained a universal primer site through template switching. TCRdb fed the 5' RACE reads into MiXCR, producing one record per CDR3 protein. The data show roughly 350,000 distinct CDR3 sequences, roughly an eighth seen once. This clonotype was seen more than once but under ten times. Its cognate antigen is unknown. A junction boundary mismatches the germline segment, possibly from a read error. Separately, the same data were catalogued under a study of yellow fever vaccine responses in identical twins.

The J gene is TRBJ1-1, the V gene TRBV28; D is unresolved. The sequencing input was CD8+ T cells sorted from blood. The TCR originated in a woman aged 18-29 years in good health. CDR3 DNA sequence: TGTGCCAGCAGTTTATACGACGGCGGGAACGCTGAAGCTTTCTTT. Its translation is CASSLYDGGNAEAFF.